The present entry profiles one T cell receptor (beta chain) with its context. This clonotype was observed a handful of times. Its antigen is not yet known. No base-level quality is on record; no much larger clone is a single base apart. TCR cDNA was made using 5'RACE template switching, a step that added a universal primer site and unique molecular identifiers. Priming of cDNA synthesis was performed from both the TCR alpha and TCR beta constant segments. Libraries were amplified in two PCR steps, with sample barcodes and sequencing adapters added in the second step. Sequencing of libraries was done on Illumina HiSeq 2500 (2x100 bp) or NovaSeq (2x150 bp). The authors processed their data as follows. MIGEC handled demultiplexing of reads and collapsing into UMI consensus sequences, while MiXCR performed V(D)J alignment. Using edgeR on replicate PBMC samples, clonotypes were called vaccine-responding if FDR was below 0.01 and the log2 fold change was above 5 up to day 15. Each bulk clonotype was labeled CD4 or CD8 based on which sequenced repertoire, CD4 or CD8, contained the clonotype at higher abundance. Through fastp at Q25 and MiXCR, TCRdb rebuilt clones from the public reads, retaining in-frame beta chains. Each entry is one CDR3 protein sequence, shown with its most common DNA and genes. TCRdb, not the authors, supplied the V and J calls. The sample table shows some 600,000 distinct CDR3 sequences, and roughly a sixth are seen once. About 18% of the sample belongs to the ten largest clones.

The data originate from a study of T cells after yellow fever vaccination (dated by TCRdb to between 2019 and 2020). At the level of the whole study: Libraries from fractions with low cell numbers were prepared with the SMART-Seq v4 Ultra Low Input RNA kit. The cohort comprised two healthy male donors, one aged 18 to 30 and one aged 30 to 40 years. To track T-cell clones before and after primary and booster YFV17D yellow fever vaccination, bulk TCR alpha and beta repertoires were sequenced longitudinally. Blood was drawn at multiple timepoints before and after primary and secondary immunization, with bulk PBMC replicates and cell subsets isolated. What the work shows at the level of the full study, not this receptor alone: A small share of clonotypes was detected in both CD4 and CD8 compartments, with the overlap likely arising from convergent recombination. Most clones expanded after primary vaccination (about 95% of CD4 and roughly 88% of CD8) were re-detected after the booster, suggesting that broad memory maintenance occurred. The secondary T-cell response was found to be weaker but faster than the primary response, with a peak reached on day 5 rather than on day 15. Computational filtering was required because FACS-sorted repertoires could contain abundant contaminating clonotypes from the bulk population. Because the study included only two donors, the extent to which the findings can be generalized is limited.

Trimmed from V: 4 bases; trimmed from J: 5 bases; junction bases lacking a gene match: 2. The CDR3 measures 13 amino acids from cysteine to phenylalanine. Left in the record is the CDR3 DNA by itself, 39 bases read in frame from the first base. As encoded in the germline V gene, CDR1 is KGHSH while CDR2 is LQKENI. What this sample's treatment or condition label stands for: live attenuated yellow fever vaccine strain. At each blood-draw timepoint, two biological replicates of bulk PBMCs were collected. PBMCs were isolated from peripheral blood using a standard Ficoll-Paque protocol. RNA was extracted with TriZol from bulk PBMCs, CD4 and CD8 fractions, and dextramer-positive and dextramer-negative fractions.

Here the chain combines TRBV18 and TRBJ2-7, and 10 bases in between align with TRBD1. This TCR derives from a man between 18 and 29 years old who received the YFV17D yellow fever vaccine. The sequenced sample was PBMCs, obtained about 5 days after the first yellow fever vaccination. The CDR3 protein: CASSRDRGHEQYF. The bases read TGTGCCAGCTCACGGGACAGGGGCCACGAGCAGTACTTC.